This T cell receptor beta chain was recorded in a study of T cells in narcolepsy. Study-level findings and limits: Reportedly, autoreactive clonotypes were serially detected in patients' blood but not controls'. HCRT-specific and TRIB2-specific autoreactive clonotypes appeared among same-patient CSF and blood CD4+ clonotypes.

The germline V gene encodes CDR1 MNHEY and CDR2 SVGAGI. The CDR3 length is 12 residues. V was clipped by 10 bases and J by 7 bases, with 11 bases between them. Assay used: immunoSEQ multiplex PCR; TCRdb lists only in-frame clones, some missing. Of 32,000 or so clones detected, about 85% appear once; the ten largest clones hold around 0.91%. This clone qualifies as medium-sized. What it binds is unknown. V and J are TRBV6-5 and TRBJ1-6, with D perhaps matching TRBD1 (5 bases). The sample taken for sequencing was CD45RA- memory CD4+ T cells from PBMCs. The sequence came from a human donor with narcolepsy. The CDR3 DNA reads TGTGCCACCTCTGGGGGGAATTCACCCCTCCACTTT. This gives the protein CATSGGNSPLHF.